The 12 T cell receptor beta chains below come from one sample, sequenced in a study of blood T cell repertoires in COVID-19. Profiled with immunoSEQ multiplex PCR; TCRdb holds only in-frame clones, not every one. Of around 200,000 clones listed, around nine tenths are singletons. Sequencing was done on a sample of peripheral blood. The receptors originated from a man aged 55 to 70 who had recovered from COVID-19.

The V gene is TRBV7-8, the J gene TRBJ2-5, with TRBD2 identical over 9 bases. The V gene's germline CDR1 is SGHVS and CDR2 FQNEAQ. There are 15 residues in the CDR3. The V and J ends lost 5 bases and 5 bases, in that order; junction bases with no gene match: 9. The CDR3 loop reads CASSPVAGAEETQYF. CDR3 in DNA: TGTGCCAGCAGCCCAGTAGCGGGAGCTGAGGAGACCCAGTACTTC.

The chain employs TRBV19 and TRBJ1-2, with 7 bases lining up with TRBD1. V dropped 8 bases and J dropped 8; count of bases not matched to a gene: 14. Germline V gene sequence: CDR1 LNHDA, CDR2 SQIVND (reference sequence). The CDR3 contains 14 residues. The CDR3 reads CASARNRGNYGYTF. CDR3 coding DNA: TGTGCCAGTGCTCGCAACAGGGGCAATTACGGCTACACCTTC.

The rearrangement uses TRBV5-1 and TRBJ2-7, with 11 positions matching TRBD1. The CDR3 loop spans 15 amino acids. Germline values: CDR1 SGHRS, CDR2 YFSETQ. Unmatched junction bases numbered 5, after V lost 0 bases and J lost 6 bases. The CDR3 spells CASSLVRTGGGEQYF. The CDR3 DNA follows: TGCGCCAGCAGCTTGGTTCGGACAGGGGGCGGCGAGCAGTACTTC.

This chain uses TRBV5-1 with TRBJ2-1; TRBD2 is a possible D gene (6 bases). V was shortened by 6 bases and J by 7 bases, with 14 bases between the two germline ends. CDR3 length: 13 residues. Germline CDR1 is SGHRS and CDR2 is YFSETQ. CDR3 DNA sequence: TGCGCCAGCATCGGGGGAGGTAAGAATGAGCAGTTCTTC. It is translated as CASIGGGKNEQFF.

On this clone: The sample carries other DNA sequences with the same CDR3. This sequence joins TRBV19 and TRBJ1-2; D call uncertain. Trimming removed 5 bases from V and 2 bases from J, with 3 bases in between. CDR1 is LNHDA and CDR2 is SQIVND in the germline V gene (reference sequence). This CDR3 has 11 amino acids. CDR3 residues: CASSSNYGYTF. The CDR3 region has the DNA TGTGCCAGTAGTTCAAACTATGGCTACACCTTC. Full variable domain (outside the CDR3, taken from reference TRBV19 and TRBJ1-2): DGGITQSPKYLFRKEGQNVTLSCEQNLNHDAMYWYRQDPGQGLRLIYYSQIVNDFQKGDIAEGYSVSREKKESFPLTVTSAQKNPTAFYLCASSSNYGYTFGSGTRLTVV.

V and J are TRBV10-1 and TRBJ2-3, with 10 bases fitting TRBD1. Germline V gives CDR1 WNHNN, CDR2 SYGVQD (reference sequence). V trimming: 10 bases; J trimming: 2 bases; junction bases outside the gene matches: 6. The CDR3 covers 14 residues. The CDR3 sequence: CATKGQGPTDTQYF. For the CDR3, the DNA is TGCGCCACCAAGGGACAGGGGCCCACAGATACGCAGTATTTT.

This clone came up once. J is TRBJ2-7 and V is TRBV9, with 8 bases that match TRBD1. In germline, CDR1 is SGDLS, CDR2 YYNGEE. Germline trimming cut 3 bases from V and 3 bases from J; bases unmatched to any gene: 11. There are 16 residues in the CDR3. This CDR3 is CASSAGTGTGHYEQYF. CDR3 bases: TGTGCCAGCAGCGCCGGAACCGGGACAGGCCACTACGAGCAGTACTTC. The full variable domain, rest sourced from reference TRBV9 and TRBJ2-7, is DSGVTQTPKHLITATGQRVTLRCSPRSGDLSVYWYQQSLDQGLQFLIQYYNGEERAKGNILERFSAQQFPDLHSELNLSSLELGDSALYFCASSAGTGTGHYEQYFGPGTRLTVT.

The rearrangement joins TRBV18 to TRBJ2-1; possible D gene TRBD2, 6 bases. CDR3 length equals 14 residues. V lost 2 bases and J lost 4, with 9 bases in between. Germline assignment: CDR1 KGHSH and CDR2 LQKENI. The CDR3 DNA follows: TGTGCCAGCTCACCAGGGACTTCGTACAATGAGCAGTTCTTC. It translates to CASSPGTSYNEQFF. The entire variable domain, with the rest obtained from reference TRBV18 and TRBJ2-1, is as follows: NAGVMQNPRHLVRRRGQEARLRCSPMKGHSHVYWYRQLPEEGLKFMVYLQKENIIDESGMPKERFSAEFPKEGPSILRIQQVVRGDSAAYFCASSPGTSYNEQFFGPGTRLTVL.

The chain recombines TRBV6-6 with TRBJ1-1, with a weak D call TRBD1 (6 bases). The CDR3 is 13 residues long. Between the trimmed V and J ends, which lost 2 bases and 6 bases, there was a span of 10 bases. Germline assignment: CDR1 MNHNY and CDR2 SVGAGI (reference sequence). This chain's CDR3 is CASSYEQGSEAFF. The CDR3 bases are TGTGCCAGCAGTTACGAACAGGGATCTGAAGCTTTCTTT.

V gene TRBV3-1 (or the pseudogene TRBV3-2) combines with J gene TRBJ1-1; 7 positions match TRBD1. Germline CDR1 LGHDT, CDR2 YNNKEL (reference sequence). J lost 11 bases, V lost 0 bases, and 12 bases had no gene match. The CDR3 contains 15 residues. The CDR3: CASSQDDRVLILAFF. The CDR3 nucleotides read TGTGCCAGCAGCCAAGATGACAGGGTCTTGATTTTGGCTTTCTTT.

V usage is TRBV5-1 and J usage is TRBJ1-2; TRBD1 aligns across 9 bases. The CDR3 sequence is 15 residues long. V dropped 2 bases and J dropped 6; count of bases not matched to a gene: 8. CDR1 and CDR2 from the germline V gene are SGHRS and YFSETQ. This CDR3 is CASSFLTGGWNGYTF. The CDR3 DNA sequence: TGCGCCAGCAGCTTCCTAACAGGGGGCTGGAATGGCTACACCTTC.

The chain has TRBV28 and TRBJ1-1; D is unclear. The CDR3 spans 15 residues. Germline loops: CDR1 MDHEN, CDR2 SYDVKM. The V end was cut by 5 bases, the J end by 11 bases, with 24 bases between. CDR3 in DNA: TGTGCCAGCAGTCAAATAAGGGCGGGCAAGCGGAAGGCTTTCTTT. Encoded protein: CASSQIRAGKRKAFF.